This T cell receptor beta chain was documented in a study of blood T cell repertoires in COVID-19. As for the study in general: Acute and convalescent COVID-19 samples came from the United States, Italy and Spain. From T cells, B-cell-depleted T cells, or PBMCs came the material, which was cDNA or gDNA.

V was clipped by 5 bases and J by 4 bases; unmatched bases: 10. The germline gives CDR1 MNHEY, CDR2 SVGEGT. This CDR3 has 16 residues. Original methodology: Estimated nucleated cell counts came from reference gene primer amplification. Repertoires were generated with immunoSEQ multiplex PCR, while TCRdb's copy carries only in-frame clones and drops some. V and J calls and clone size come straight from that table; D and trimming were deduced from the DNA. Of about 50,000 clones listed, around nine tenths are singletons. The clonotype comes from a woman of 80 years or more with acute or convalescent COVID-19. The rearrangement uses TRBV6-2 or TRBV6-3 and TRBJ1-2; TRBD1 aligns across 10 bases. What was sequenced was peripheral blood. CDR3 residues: CASSNILGTGAYGYTF. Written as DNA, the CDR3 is TGTGCCAGCAGTAACATACTCGGGACAGGGGCCTATGGCTACACCTTC.